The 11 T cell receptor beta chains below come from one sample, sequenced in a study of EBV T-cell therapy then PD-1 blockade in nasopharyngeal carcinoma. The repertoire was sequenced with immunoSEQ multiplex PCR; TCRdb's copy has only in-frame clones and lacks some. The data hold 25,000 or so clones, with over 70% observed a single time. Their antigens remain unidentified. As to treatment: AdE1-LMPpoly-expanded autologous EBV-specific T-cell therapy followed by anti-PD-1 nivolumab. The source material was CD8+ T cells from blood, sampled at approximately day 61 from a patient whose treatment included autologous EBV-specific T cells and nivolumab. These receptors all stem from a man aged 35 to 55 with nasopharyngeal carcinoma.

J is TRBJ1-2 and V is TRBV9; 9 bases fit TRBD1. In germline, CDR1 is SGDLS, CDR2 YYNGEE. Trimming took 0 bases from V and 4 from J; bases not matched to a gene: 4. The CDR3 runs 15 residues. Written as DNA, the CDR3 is TGTGCCAGCAGCGTAGGAGGGACAGGGTCCTATGGCTACACCTTC. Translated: CASSVGGTGSYGYTF.

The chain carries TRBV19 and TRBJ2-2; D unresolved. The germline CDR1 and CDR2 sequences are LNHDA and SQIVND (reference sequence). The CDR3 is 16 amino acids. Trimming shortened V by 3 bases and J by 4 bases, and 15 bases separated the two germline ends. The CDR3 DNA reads TGTGCCAGTAGTATTCTGCCCAATTCCCCCACCGGGGAGCTGTTTTTT. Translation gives CASSILPNSPTGELFF.

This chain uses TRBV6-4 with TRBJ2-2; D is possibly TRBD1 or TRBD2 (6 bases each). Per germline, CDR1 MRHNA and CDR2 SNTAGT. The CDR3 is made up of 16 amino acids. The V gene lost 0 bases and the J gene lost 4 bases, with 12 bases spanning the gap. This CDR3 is CASSDSGGKTTGELFF. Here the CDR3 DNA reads TGTGCCAGCAGTGACTCGGGGGGCAAAACCACCGGGGAGCTGTTTTTT.

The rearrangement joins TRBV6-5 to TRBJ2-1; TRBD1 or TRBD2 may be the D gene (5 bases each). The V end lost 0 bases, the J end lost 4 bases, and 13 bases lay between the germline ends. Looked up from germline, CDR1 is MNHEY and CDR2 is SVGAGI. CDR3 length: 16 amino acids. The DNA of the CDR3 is TGTGCCAGCAGTTACTCAGGGGAAGGGACGTACAATGAGCAGTTCTTC. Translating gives CASSYSGEGTYNEQFF.

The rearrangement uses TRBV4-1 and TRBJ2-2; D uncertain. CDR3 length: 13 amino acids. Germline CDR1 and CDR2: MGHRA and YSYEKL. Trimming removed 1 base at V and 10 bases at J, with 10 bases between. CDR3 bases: TGCGCCAGCAGCCAAGTCGGACGGGTGGAGCTGTTTTTT. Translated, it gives CASSQVGRVELFF.

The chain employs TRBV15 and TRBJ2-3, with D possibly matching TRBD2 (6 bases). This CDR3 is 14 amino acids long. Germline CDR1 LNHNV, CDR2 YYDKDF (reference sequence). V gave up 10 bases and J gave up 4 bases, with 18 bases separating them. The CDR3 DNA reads TGTGCCAGCGGGGACTTAGCCCCTCCAGATACGCAGTATTTT. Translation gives CASGDLAPPDTQYF.

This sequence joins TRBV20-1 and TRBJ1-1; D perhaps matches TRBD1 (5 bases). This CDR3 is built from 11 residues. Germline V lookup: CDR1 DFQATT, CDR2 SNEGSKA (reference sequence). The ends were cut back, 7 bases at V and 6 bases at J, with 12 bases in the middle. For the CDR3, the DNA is TGCAGTGTGGGGGTTGAGGCTGAAGCTTTCTTT. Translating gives CSVGVEAEAFF.

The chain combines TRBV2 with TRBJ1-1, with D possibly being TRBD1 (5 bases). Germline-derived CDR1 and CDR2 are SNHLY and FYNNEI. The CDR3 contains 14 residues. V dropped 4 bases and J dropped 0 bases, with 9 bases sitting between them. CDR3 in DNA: TGTGCCAGCAGTGTTTGGGGCATGAACACTGAAGCTTTCTTT. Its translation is CASSVWGMNTEAFF.

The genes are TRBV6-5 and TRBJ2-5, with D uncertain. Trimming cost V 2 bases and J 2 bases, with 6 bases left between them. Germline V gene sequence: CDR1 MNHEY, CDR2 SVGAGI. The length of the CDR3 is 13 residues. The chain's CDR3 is CASSYNSQETQYF. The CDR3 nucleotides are TGTGCCAGCAGTTACAACAGTCAAGAGACCCAGTACTTC.

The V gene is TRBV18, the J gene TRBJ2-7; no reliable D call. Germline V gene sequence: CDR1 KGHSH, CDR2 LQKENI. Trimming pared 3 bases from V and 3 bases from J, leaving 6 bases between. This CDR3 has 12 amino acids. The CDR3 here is CASSPLGYEQYF. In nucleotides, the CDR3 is TGTGCCAGCTCACCTTTGGGCTACGAGCAGTACTTC.

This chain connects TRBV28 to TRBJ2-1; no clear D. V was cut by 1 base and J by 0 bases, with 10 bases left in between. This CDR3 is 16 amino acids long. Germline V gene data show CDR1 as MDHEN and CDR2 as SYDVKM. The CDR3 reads CASSLLTVSSYNEQFF. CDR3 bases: TGTGCCAGCAGTTTATTGACGGTAAGCTCCTACAATGAGCAGTTCTTC. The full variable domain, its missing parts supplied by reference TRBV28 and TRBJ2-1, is DVKVTQSSRYLVKRTGEKVFLECVQDMDHENMFWYRQDPGLGLRLIYFSYDVKMKEKGDIPEGYSVSREKKERFSLILESASTNQTSMYLCASSLLTVSSYNEQFFGPGTRLTVL.